This entry lists 32 T cell receptor beta chains sequenced from one sample in a study of blood T cell repertoires in COVID-19. Using immunoSEQ multiplex PCR, the repertoire was profiled, and TCRdb retains in-frame clones only, with some absent. The sample lists under 130,000 clones, around 91% occurring once. Source material: peripheral blood. The source of these receptors is a woman aged 80 or older with acute or convalescent COVID-19.

The chain employs TRBV19 and TRBJ2-1; D might be TRBD2 (7 bases). The germline V and J ends were trimmed by 5 bases and 6 bases, with 14 bases remaining between them. The CDR3 extends over 14 amino acids. Per the germline V gene, CDR1 is LNHDA and CDR2 is SQIVND (reference sequence). DNA of the CDR3: TGTGCCAGTAGTGGGTGGGAGGGGGGCAATGAGCAGTTCTTC. Translating gives CASSGWEGGNEQFF.

The rearrangement uses TRBV4-3 and TRBJ2-1; no firm D call. V was trimmed by 0 bases and J by 1 base, leaving 7 bases between them. Germline assignment: CDR1 LGHNA and CDR2 YSLEER. The CDR3 runs 15 residues. CDR3 sequence reads: CASSQDSASYNEQFF. Here the CDR3 DNA reads TGCGCCAGCAGCCAAGATAGTGCATCCTACAATGAGCAGTTCTTC.

The chain carries TRBV19 and TRBJ1-5; D is possibly TRBD1 (6 bases). Germline V gives CDR1 LNHDA, CDR2 SQIVND (reference sequence). The CDR3 runs to 16 residues. V gave up 2 bases and J gave up 0 bases, with 11 bases separating them. CDR3 DNA: TGTGCCAGTAGTATACGGGGGGCTAATAGCAATCAGCCCCAGCATTTT. This gives the protein CASSIRGANSNQPQHF.

This clone has a handful of counts. The rearrangement links TRBV6-6 to TRBJ1-1, with D perhaps TRBD1 (6 bases). Germline-derived CDR1 and CDR2 are MNHNY and SVGAGI (reference sequence). The V end was cut by 6 bases, the J end by 0 bases, with 11 bases between. The CDR3 has 14 residues. CDR3 in amino acids: CASSSTGMNTEAFF. CDR3 coding DNA: TGTGCCAGCAGCTCCACAGGGATGAACACTGAAGCTTTCTTT.

The J gene is TRBJ2-5, the V gene TRBV30; TRBD1 matches 11 bases. V shed 8 bases and J 5 bases; nucleotides not matched to a gene: 7. The CDR3 contains 13 residues. Germline lookup yields CDR1 GTSNPN and CDR2 SVGIG (reference sequence). CDR3 DNA: TGTGCCGGGACAGGGGGAGGTGTGGAGACCCAGTACTTC. Translating it yields CAGTGGGVETQYF.

This chain connects TRBV6-2 or TRBV6-3 to TRBJ1-2; D might be TRBD1 (5 bases). There are 17 residues in the CDR3. The germline gives CDR1 MNHEY, CDR2 SVGEGT. Trimming removed 5 bases at V and 9 bases at J, with 28 bases between. CDR3 DNA sequence: TGTGCCAGCAGTCTAAACCAAAATCCGGGACTCCTTGAGCGCTACACCTTC. Protein sequence: CASSLNQNPGLLERYTF.

This chain connects TRBV4-1 to TRBJ1-1; 9 nucleotides line up with TRBD1. Losses at the gene ends were 2 bases for V and 4 bases for J; bases not matched to a gene: 8. This CDR3 has 16 residues. The V gene's germline CDR1 is MGHRA and CDR2 YSYEKL. CDR3 residues: CASSQNQLGQGTEAFF. CDR3 in DNA: TGCGCCAGCAGCCAAAACCAACTGGGACAGGGCACTGAAGCTTTCTTT.

This clone was counted only a few times. The chain carries TRBV30 and TRBJ1-2; 9 nucleotides align to TRBD1. Germline CDR1 is GTSNPN and CDR2 is SVGIG (reference sequence). The CDR3 has 12 residues. With 3 bases clipped from V and 7 bases from J, the junction kept 3 bases outside the gene matches. In nucleotides, the CDR3 is TGTGCCTGGAGCGGACAGGGGTCTGGCTACACCTTC. Translated, it gives CAWSGQGSGYTF.

V usage is TRBV29-1 and J usage is TRBJ1-2; D ambiguous. In germline, CDR1 is SQVTM, CDR2 ANQGSEA. CDR3 length: 12 amino acids. V shed 4 bases and J shed 0 bases, with 6 bases lying between them. This chain's CDR3 is CSVGSANYGYTF. The CDR3 nucleotides read TGCAGCGTTGGCAGCGCTAACTATGGCTACACCTTC.

This chain connects TRBV10-1 to TRBJ2-5, with D possibly TRBD1 on 6 matching bases. The CDR3 contains 16 residues. V was pared by 0 bases and J by 2 bases, with 13 bases between. Germline CDR1 and CDR2: WNHNN and SYGVQD (reference sequence). As DNA, the CDR3 is TGCGCCAGCAGTGAGTCTAGGGCAGGACAGCAAGAGACCCAGTACTTC. Translation gives CASSESRAGQQETQYF.

CDR3 residues: CASSPDRVITEAFF. As DNA, the CDR3 is TGTGCCAGCAGCCCGGACAGGGTAATCACTGAAGCTTTCTTT. The chain uses TRBV6-5 and TRBJ1-1, with 8 positions matching TRBD1. In germline, CDR1 is MNHEY, CDR2 SVGAGI. V lost 6 bases and J lost 4; bases outside the gene matches: 7. CDR3 length: 14 amino acids.

The chain combines TRBV18 with TRBJ1-1; D is unresolved. Germline CDR1 is KGHSH and CDR2 is LQKENI. The CDR3 covers 13 residues. V lost 4 bases and J 1 base, leaving 7 bases between the germline ends. The chain's CDR3 is CASSQSGNTEAFF. CDR3 sequence (DNA): TGTGCCAGCTCACAGTCAGGGAACACTGAAGCTTTCTTT.

This chain uses TRBV25-1 with TRBJ1-2, with D possibly TRBD1 on 6 matching bases. This CDR3 comprises 13 residues. Germline CDR1 MGHDK, CDR2 SYGVNS. V was shortened by 3 bases and J by 4 bases, with 9 bases between the two germline ends. The CDR3 sequence: CASSDDRTYGYTF. CDR3 in DNA: TGTGCCAGCAGTGATGACAGGACCTATGGCTACACCTTC.

The rearrangement joins TRBV6-2 or TRBV6-3 to TRBJ1-5, with a possible D match to TRBD1 (5 bases). Germline V lookup: CDR1 MNHEY, CDR2 SVGEGT. V shed 2 bases and J shed 4 bases, with 12 bases lying between them. This CDR3 is 15 amino acids long. CDR3: CASSYGGVGNQPQHF. In nucleotides, the CDR3 is TGTGCCAGCAGTTACGGGGGGGTCGGAAATCAGCCCCAGCATTTT.

This chain uses TRBV5-1 with TRBJ2-3, with 10 positions matching TRBD1. CDR3 length: 15 residues. Per germline, CDR1 SGHRS and CDR2 YFSETQ. The junction had 3 bases not matched to a gene; V was cut back by 4 bases and J by 1 base. The CDR3 bases are TGCGCCAGCAGCCCGACAGGGGGCGGCACAGATACGCAGTATTTT. Amino acid sequence: CASSPTGGGTDTQYF. Full variable domain (outside the CDR3, taken from reference TRBV5-1 and TRBJ2-3): KAGVTQTPRYLIKTRGQQVTLSCSPISGHRSVSWYQQTPGQGLQFLFEYFSETQRNKGNFPGRFSGRQFSNSRSEMNVSTLELGDSALYLCASSPTGGGTDTQYFGPGTRLTVL.

The chain recombines TRBV5-1 with TRBJ2-2; possibly TRBD2 for D (6 bases). The CDR3 spans 15 residues. Germline assignment: CDR1 SGHRS and CDR2 YFSETQ. The germline V and J ends were trimmed by 4 bases and 4 bases, with 14 bases remaining between them. CDR3 sequence (DNA): TGCGCCAGCAGCCCGGGAGCGTCGGTCACCGGGGAGCTGTTTTTT. Protein product: CASSPGASVTGELFF.

This chain joins TRBV2 and TRBJ1-3; possibly TRBD1 for D (6 bases). This CDR3 is 16 amino acids long. CDR1 and CDR2 from the germline V gene are SNHLY and FYNNEI. The V end lost 5 bases, the J end lost 0 bases, and 14 bases lay between the germline ends. In nucleotides, the CDR3 is TGTGCCAGCAGTCAACAGGGTGAGATCTCTGGAAACACCATATATTTT. Translation: CASSQQGEISGNTIYF. Supplemented by reference TRBV2 and TRBJ1-3, the full variable domain reads EPEVTQTPSHQVTQMGQEVILRCVPISNHLYFYWYRQILGQKVEFLVSFYNNEISEKSEIFDDQFSVERPDGSNFTLKIRSTKLEDSAMYFCASSQQGEISGNTIYFGEGSWLTVV.

The chain is built from TRBV3-1 (or the pseudogene TRBV3-2) and TRBJ2-5, with D possibly being TRBD1 (6 bases). The V end lost 4 bases, the J end lost 5 bases, and 20 bases lay between the germline ends. CDR3 length: 16 residues. The V gene's germline CDR1 is LGHDT and CDR2 YNNKEL (reference sequence). CDR3 amino acids: CASSPTQGFGRETQYF. CDR3 DNA: TGTGCCAGCAGCCCTACTCAGGGGTTTGGGCGGGAGACCCAGTACTTC.

V is TRBV5-1 and J is TRBJ2-2; a possible D gene is TRBD2 (6 bases). V shed 0 bases and J shed 6 bases, with 9 bases lying between them. CDR3 length: 14 amino acids. The V gene's germline CDR1 is SGHRS and CDR2 YFSETQ. The CDR3 coding sequence is TGCGCCAGCAGCTTGGTTGGGGAGGCCGGGGAGCTGTTTTTT. The encoded protein is CASSLVGEAGELFF. Using reference TRBV5-1 and TRBJ2-2 for the parts outside the CDR3, the full variable domain is KAGVTQTPRYLIKTRGQQVTLSCSPISGHRSVSWYQQTPGQGLQFLFEYFSETQRNKGNFPGRFSGRQFSNSRSEMNVSTLELGDSALYLCASSLVGEAGELFFGEGSRLTVL.

In its sample, this clone was seen a few times. This sequence joins TRBV28 and TRBJ1-1; D not certain. V lost 6 bases, J lost 4 bases, and 12 bases lay in between. The germline V gene has CDR1 MDHEN and CDR2 SYDVKM. This CDR3 contains 13 residues. For the CDR3, the DNA is TGTGCCAGCAGCCTCGGACTGGGCACTGAAGCTTTCTTT. Its translation is CASSLGLGTEAFF.

The chain couples TRBV5-4 to TRBJ2-2; 12 positions agree with TRBD1. The CDR3 covers 16 residues. Germline trimming cut 2 bases from V and 6 bases from J; bases unmatched to any gene: 5. Germline V lookup: CDR1 SGHNT, CDR2 YYREEE (reference sequence). CDR3 nucleotides: TGTGCCAGCAGCTTCGGGGGACAGGGGGCTGCCGGGGAGCTGTTTTTT. Residues: CASSFGGQGAAGELFF.

The chain links TRBV28 to TRBJ2-6, with D unresolved. Trimming cost V 6 bases and J 0 bases, with 3 bases left between them. CDR3 length: 13 residues. The V gene's germline CDR1 is MDHEN and CDR2 SYDVKM. The CDR3 DNA reads TGTGCCAGCAGCTACTCTGGGGCCAACGTCCTGACTTTC. Residues: CASSYSGANVLTF.

This chain joins TRBV19 and TRBJ1-2, with 7 bases lining up with TRBD1. The germline gives CDR1 LNHDA, CDR2 SQIVND (reference sequence). V lost 7 bases, J lost 4 bases, and 12 bases stayed unmatched. The CDR3 sequence is 15 residues long. For the CDR3, the DNA is TGTGCCAGTACTACCGGGGCAGGGGGAAGCTATGGCTACACCTTC. Its translation: CASTTGAGGSYGYTF.

The chain couples TRBV3-1 (or the pseudogene TRBV3-2) to TRBJ1-5; the D gene is possibly TRBD1 (5 bases). CDR1 is LGHDT, CDR2 YNNKEL, per germline (reference sequence). The CDR3 length is 14 residues. The V end was cut by 1 base, the J end by 12 bases, with 16 bases between. This CDR3 is CASSQGLPAQGQHF. CDR3 DNA: TGTGCCAGCAGCCAAGGGCTGCCCGCCCAGGGCCAGCATTTT.

The chain has TRBV7-2 and TRBJ1-5, with no clear D. The CDR3 is made up of 15 amino acids. The germline V gene encodes CDR1 SGHTA and CDR2 FQGNSA. Trimming removed 3 bases at V and 0 bases at J, with 9 bases between. The CDR3, as DNA: TGTGCCAGCAGCTTTGGGCCGTATAGCAATCAGCCCCAGCATTTT. Translating gives CASSFGPYSNQPQHF.

The chain employs TRBV18 and TRBJ2-1; 8 bases fit TRBD1. There are 15 residues in the CDR3. Per germline, CDR1 KGHSH and CDR2 LQKENI. Unmatched junction bases numbered 3, after V lost 0 bases and J lost 5 bases. The CDR3 nucleotides read TGTGCCAGCTCACCACCGGGACAGGCAAACAATGAGCAGTTCTTC. Translation gives CASSPPGQANNEQFF.

The CDR3 protein is CASSQGGWYGYTF. The CDR3 bases are TGTGCCAGTAGTCAAGGGGGTTGGTATGGCTACACCTTC. The rearrangement links TRBV19 to TRBJ1-2; D is perhaps TRBD1 (6 bases). The CDR3 contains 13 residues. CDR1 LNHDA and CDR2 SQIVND come from the germline V gene (reference sequence). V lost 5 bases, J lost 5 bases, and 12 bases lay in between.

The CDR3 spells CASSTPGGYGYTF. In nucleotides, the CDR3 is TGCGCCAGTTCGACCCCAGGGGGCTATGGCTACACCTTC. This chain joins TRBV5-1 and TRBJ1-2; 7 bases align to TRBD1. Germline assignment: CDR1 SGHRS and CDR2 YFSETQ. The CDR3 is 13 amino acids. Germline trimming cut 8 bases from V and 4 bases from J; bases unmatched to any gene: 8.

V usage is TRBV19 and J usage is TRBJ1-2; 7 bases match TRBD1. The CDR3 consists of 14 residues. Germline CDR1 reads LNHDA; CDR2 reads SQIVND (reference sequence). The V and J ends lost 6 bases and 2 bases, in that order; junction bases with no gene match: 6. CDR3 in amino acids: CASSRSTGNYGYTF. The CDR3, as DNA: TGTGCCAGTAGCCGTTCGACAGGGAACTATGGCTACACCTTC. The whole variable domain, filled in from reference TRBV19 and TRBJ1-2, reads DGGITQSPKYLFRKEGQNVTLSCEQNLNHDAMYWYRQDPGQGLRLIYYSQIVNDFQKGDIAEGYSVSREKKESFPLTVTSAQKNPTAFYLCASSRSTGNYGYTFGSGTRLTVV.

V gene TRBV5-1 combines with J gene TRBJ2-1, with a tentative D call TRBD1 (6 bases). From germline, CDR1 is SGHRS and CDR2 YFSETQ. The V end lost 6 bases, the J end lost 1 base, and 11 bases lay between the germline ends. This CDR3 comprises 14 residues. The CDR3 coding sequence is TGCGCCAGCAAAACAGGGTCGTCCTACAATGAGCAGTTCTTC. Protein product: CASKTGSSYNEQFF.

The CDR3 DNA is TGTGCCAGCAGCTTATGGCGGAGCTCCTACAATGAGCAGTTCTTC. It is translated as CASSLWRSSYNEQFF. This chain links TRBV7-9 with TRBJ2-1; D not resolved. CDR3 length: 15 amino acids. CDR1 and CDR2 from the germline V gene are SEHNR and FQNEAQ (reference sequence). The V and J ends lost 2 bases and 0 bases respectively, with 8 bases between them.

This clone has more than one count but fewer than ten. The chain is built from TRBV5-6 and TRBJ2-2, with TRBD1 matching over 8 bases. The V gene end was trimmed by 4 bases and the J gene end by 7 bases; junction bases not matched to a gene: 6. Germline V gene sequence: CDR1 SGHDT, CDR2 YYEEEE. This CDR3 comprises 14 residues. CDR3: CASSPDRAYGELFF. The CDR3, as DNA: TGTGCCAGCAGCCCGGACAGGGCTTACGGGGAGCTGTTTTTT.